The sequence of this TCR beta chain was determined in a study of Ad26.COV2.S vaccination and SARS-CoV-2 variants. Across the study: Participant was drawn from the COV1001 Ad26.COV2.S trial arm. Ad26.COV2.S shots went into the muscle once or twice, 56 days apart.

The data were produced by immunoSEQ multiplex PCR, yet TCRdb's version contains in-frame clones alone and is incomplete. The repertoire holds hundreds of thousands of clones, with 86% as singletons. Treatment in this sample: some 20 received Ad26.COV2.S at low or high dose, single or two shots; about 5 received placebo; per-sample allocation not given. Collection of samples fell on day 63 after the first vaccine or placebo injection. The CDR3 runs 15 residues. Germline-derived CDR1 and CDR2 are MNHEY and SMNVEV (reference sequence). The V gene lost 5 bases and the J gene lost 4 bases, with 15 bases spanning the gap.

The chain links TRBV27 to TRBJ2-1; D perhaps matches TRBD2 (5 bases). The receptor comes from a person between 18 and 65 years old who received the Ad26.COV2.S COVID-19 vaccine or a placebo. Sequenced here: peripheral blood, sampled in a trial of Ad26.COV2.S vaccine versus placebo. The CDR3 DNA reads TGTGCCAGCAGTATCAGCGGCGCACCATACAATGAGCAGTTCTTC. The encoded protein is CASSISGAPYNEQFF.